This T cell receptor (beta chain) originates from a study of cytomegalovirus exposure and HLA in healthy donors. 13 Jbeta primers and 60 Vbeta primers were used for the PCR. TCRdb's table, derived via immunoSEQ multiplex PCR, lists solely in-frame clones and lacks some. In all, the sample yields under 200,000 clones. CDR1 and CDR2 from the germline V gene are MNHEY and SVGAGI. The CDR3 loop spans 13 amino acids. Trimming stripped 6 bases from V and 1 base from J, with 6 bases between. The sample was PBMCs. The chain couples TRBV6-5 to TRBJ2-2, with D unclear. The sequence came from a man aged 25 to 45 in good health and CMV-seronegative. The CDR3 sequence: CASRRKNTGELFF. The DNA for the CDR3 is TGTGCCAGCAGGCGGAAGAACACCGGGGAGCTGTTTTTT.